The source of this T cell receptor beta chain is a study of blood T cell repertoires in COVID-19 (TCRdb year 2020). At the level of the whole study: Samples covering the acute and convalescent phases of COVID-19 were provided by collaborators in the United States, Italy and Spain. Nearly every sample came with metadata listing a de-identified subject ID, COVID-19 status, age in years and sex. The prospective study material was composed of cDNA or gDNA derived from T cells, B-cell-depleted T cells, or PBMCs. The repertoires were made available in a free public database intended to serve as a resource for research on the immune response to SARS-CoV-2. HLA class I and class II types, where available, came from metadata supplied by the sample provider rather than from assay-based typing. The dataset comprised deeply sampled blood TCRbeta repertoires from subjects exposed to, actively infected with, or recovered from COVID-19. Samples were obtained from the ongoing ImmuneRACE study (first 160 participants) and from 1,254 subjects provided by 6 global collaborators.

Study-level results and caveats: The quantity of clinical and demographic metadata differed by source and by participant and was supplied without curation.

TCRbeta CDR3 regions were amplified from genomic DNA by means of the immunoSEQ Assay, a bias-controlled multiplex PCR. As for the original processing: The number of nucleated cells in each sample was estimated by amplification of reference gene primers within the assay. To quantify the absolute abundance of each unique TCRbeta CDR3 rearrangement, sequence reads were collapsed and filtered. For each sample, productive Simpson clonality was calculated as the square root of Simpson's diversity index across productive rearrangements. Sourced from immuneACCESS, this table was stored by TCRdb with only in-frame sequences that have V and J called. A share of the clones is absent; for the studies checked, an unresolved V gene accounts for under half, and the remainder has no known explanation. V, J and clone size are those of that table, while D and trimming were read from the DNA. Present in this sample are around 160,000 clones, approximately 92% of which were seen just once. The ten largest clonotypes hold about an eighth of the sample.

At one collaborating source in Seattle, patients were enrolled during active infection and were followed longitudinally through the course of disease. Whole blood was collected in K2EDTA tubes by collaborating institutions according to the institutions' own protocols. For TCRbeta analysis, collaborators shipped samples as frozen whole blood, isolated PBMCs, or DNA extracted from either of those sample types. The CDR3 spans 15 residues, from the cysteine through the phenylalanine. Only the CDR3 DNA is retained, 45 bases long and in frame from the first base. The germline V end is reduced by 5 bases and the J end by 5 bases; junction bases left unmatched: 3. Looking up the germline V gene (reference sequence) yields CDR1 SEHNR and CDR2 FQNEAQ. Note on this clone: Its antigen is unknown. Base-call qualities are not available, and no considerably larger clone is one nucleotide away.

The source is a man aged 18-30 years with COVID-19, enrolled during active disease. Sequencing used peripheral blood. The chain employs TRBV7-9 and TRBJ2-1, with 13 central nucleotides matching TRBD2. The nucleotides are TGTGCCAGCAGCGCGGGACTAGCGGGGCACAATGAGCAGTTCTTC. Protein translation: CASSAGLAGHNEQFF.